The rows below give T cell receptor beta chains drawn from one sample of a study of blood T cell repertoires in COVID-19. The repertoire was sequenced with immunoSEQ multiplex PCR; TCRdb's copy has only in-frame clones and lacks some. The sample records about 170,000 clones, around 76% being singletons. Sequencing was carried out using peripheral blood. The receptors were sampled from a woman between 70 and 85 years old with acute or convalescent COVID-19. The CDR3 runs from the conserved cysteine through the conserved F or W. D genes are given only for firm matches. For some rows the clone size is stated as once, few or many, or as a class when expanded; others skip it.

>TRBJ2-5|.|.|TRBV12-3/TRBV12-4
CASSFRDQETQYF
TGTGCCAGCAGTTTCAGGGATCAGGAGACCCAGTACTTC
>TRBJ2-6|.|.|TRBV5-1
CASSPTAFANVLTF
TGCGCCAGCAGCCCAACAGCTTTCGCCAACGTCCTGACTTTC
>TRBJ1-1|.|.|TRBV6-1
CASSEETPFF
TGTGCCAGCAGTGAAGAGACACCTTTCTTT
>TRBJ2-7|.|.|TRBV7-2
CASSLTEGIEQYF
TGTGCCAGCAGCTTAACCGAGGGTATCGAGCAGTACTTC
>TRBJ2-2|.|once|TRBV7-9
CASSLGGVRELFF
TGTGCCAGCAGCTTAGGGGGAGTCCGGGAGCTGTTTTTT
>TRBJ1-2|.|few|TRBV6-5
CASSYSWGGDGYTF
TGTGCCAGCAGTTACTCGTGGGGGGGCGATGGCTACACCTTC
>TRBJ2-1|TRBD2|.|TRBV4-1
CASSQVFSGGVQEQFF
TGCGCCAGCAGCCAAGTCTTTAGCGGGGGGGTCCAAGAGCAGTTCTTC
>TRBJ2-7|.|few|TRBV12-3/TRBV12-4
CASMNSSYEQYF
TGTGCCAGCATGAACAGCTCCTACGAGCAGTACTTC
>TRBJ1-5|.|once|TRBV19
CASTPRTGIQPQHF
TGTGCCAGTACCCCTCGAACAGGCATACAGCCCCAGCATTTT
>TRBJ2-3|TRBD2|.|TRBV11-2
CASGPSGRASTDTQYF
TGTGCCAGCGGTCCTAGCGGGAGGGCCAGTACAGATACGCAGTATTTT
>TRBJ2-1|.|.|TRBV5-6
CASSLDSVSYNEQFF
TGTGCCAGCAGCTTGGACAGTGTCTCCTACAATGAGCAGTTCTTC
>TRBJ2-7|.|.|TRBV5-1
CASSLGSMPYEQYF
TGCGCCAGCAGCTTGGGTTCTATGCCCTACGAGCAGTACTTC
>TRBJ1-2|.|.|TRBV7-8
CASSLGGRVGYGYTF
TGTGCCAGCAGCTTAGGAGGCAGGGTTGGGTATGGCTACACCTTC
>TRBJ1-2|TRBD1|.|TRBV6-5
CASSYSGTGGSGYTF
TGTGCCAGCAGTTACTCGGGGACAGGGGGCTCGGGCTACACCTTC
>TRBJ1-2|.|.|TRBV19
CASSILNSGYTF
TGTGCCAGTAGTATTCTAAACAGTGGCTACACCTTC
>TRBJ1-3|.|.|TRBV5-6
CASSFWAGLVGNTIYF
TGTGCCAGCAGCTTCTGGGCTGGGCTGGTCGGAAACACCATATATTTT
>TRBJ2-7|TRBD2|.|TRBV18
CASSPGLAYEQYF
TGTGCCAGCTCACCGGGACTAGCGTACGAGCAGTACTTC
>TRBJ1-6|TRBD1|.|TRBV20-1
CSASDRDAPLHF
TGCAGTGCTAGTGACAGGGATGCACCCCTCCACTTT
>TRBJ1-2|.|few|TRBV12-3/TRBV12-4
CASSLLTGGTSHF
TGTGCCAGCAGTTTGTTGACCGGGGGAACGAGCCACTTC
>TRBJ2-1|.|.|TRBV6-2/TRBV6-3
CASGRDLVYNEQFF
TGTGCCAGCGGCCGGGACTTAGTTTACAATGAGCAGTTCTTC
>TRBJ1-2|.|.|TRBV29-1
CSVGRENYGYTF
TGCAGCGTTGGCCGGGAGAACTATGGCTACACCTTC
>TRBJ2-2|.|.|TRBV6-5
CASADWGNTGELFF
TGTGCCAGCGCGGACTGGGGTAACACCGGGGAGCTGTTTTTT
>TRBJ2-7|TRBD2|once|TRBV5-6
CASRLWASGLYEQYF
TGTGCCAGCAGGCTTTGGGCTAGCGGTCTCTACGAGCAGTACTTC
>TRBJ2-2|TRBD1|.|TRBV29-1
CSVNAEGTGNTGELFF
TGCAGCGTGAATGCCGAGGGGACAGGGAACACCGGGGAGCTGTTTTTT